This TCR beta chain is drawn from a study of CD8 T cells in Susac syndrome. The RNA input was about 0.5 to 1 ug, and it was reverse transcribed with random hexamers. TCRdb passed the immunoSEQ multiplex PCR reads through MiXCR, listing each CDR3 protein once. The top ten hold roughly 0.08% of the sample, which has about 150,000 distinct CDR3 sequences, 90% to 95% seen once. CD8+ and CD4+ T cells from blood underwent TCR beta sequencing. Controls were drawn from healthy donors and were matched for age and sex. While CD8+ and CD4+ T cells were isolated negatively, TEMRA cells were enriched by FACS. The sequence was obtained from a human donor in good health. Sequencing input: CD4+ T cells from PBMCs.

In DNA, the CDR3 is TGTGCCAGCAGCTTAACCACCGGGACAGGACTAGAAAAACTGTTTTTT. Its translation is CASSLTTGTGLEKLFF. The chain joins TRBV7-9 to TRBJ1-4; TRBD1 matches 8 bases. The CDR3 is made up of 16 amino acids. After removal of 2 bases from V and 8 bases from J, the junction contained 10 bases not matched to a gene. Germline V lookup: CDR1 SEHNR, CDR2 FQNEAQ (reference sequence).